These 10 T cell receptor beta chains were all obtained from the same sample, sequenced in a study of early stage breast cancer tumors. Measured with immunoSEQ multiplex PCR; TCRdb has only the in-frame clones, and not every one. The sample lists about 58,000 clones, roughly 80% occurring once. Sequencing used blood. The receptors were gathered from a person under 45 with breast cancer.

CDR3 protein: CASSQVSGGGYTF. CDR3 coding DNA: TGTGCCAGCAGCCAAGTTAGCGGAGGTGGCTACACCTTC. The rearrangement links TRBV14 to TRBJ1-2; D gene uncertain. V shed 1 base and J shed 7 bases, with 10 bases lying between them. This CDR3 contains 13 residues. Per germline, CDR1 SGHDN and CDR2 FVKESK.

This rearrangement joins TRBV10-3 to TRBJ2-7; 9 bases line up with TRBD1. Germline V gene sequence: CDR1 ENHRY, CDR2 SYGVKD. V lost 4 bases to trimming and J lost 4 bases; unmatched junction nucleotides: 8. CDR3 size: 15 residues. The CDR3 is CAISVGTGTSYEQYF. Written as DNA, the CDR3 is TGTGCCATCAGTGTCGGGACAGGGACCTCTTACGAGCAGTACTTC.

This clone was picked up one time. This chain joins TRBV6-5 and TRBJ2-5; 8 bases are a match to TRBD2. Germline V gene lookup returns CDR1 MNHEY and CDR2 SVGAGI. The CDR3 has 16 residues. Trimming cost V 2 bases and J 4 bases; bases outside gene matches: 9. This chain's CDR3 is CASSYHLSGRGETQYF. DNA of the CDR3: TGTGCCAGCAGTTACCACCTCAGCGGGAGAGGAGAGACCCAGTACTTC.

This chain connects TRBV19 to TRBJ2-2; TRBD2 aligns across 7 bases. CDR1 is LNHDA and CDR2 is SQIVND in the germline V gene (reference sequence). This CDR3 has 17 residues. With 3 bases clipped from V and 0 bases from J, the junction kept 7 bases outside the gene matches. The CDR3 region is CASSMGLSGANTGELFF. The CDR3, as DNA: TGTGCCAGTAGTATGGGGTTGAGCGGGGCGAACACCGGGGAGCTGTTTTTT.

This clone was seen a handful of times. The chain couples TRBV9 to TRBJ1-1, with TRBD1 as a possible D gene (6 bases). The CDR3 has 15 residues. Germline V gene sequence: CDR1 SGDLS, CDR2 YYNGEE. V was clipped by 4 bases and J by 0 bases, with 13 bases between them. CDR3 nucleotide sequence: TGTGCCAGCAGCACAGGACAGTTAATGAACACTGAAGCTTTCTTT. It encodes CASSTGQLMNTEAFF.

The V gene is TRBV30, the J gene TRBJ1-1; the D gene is possibly TRBD1 (5 bases). Germline V gene lookup returns CDR1 GTSNPN and CDR2 SVGIG (reference sequence). This CDR3 is built from 14 residues. V shed 0 bases and J shed 0 bases, with 8 bases lying between them. The CDR3 reads CAWSVGPLNTEAFF. The CDR3 coding sequence is TGTGCCTGGAGTGTGGGACCGCTGAACACTGAAGCTTTCTTT. The whole variable domain, filled in from reference TRBV30 and TRBJ1-1, reads SQTIHQWPATLVQPVGSPLSLECTVEGTSNPNLYWYRQAAGRGLQLLFYSVGIGQISSEVPQNLSASRPQDRQFILSSKKLLLSDSGFYLCAWSVGPLNTEAFFGQGTRLTVV.

This clone was counted a single time. The chain is built from TRBV25-1 and TRBJ1-3; the match to TRBD1 covers 8 bases. Germline assignment: CDR1 MGHDK and CDR2 SYGVNS. This CDR3 has 16 residues. The junction had 7 bases not matched to a gene; V was cut back by 6 bases and J by 0 bases. Here the CDR3 reads CASSKTGAYSGNTIYF. In nucleotides, the CDR3 is TGTGCCAGCAGCAAGACAGGGGCATACTCTGGAAACACCATATATTTT.

This clone was seen just once. The rearrangement links TRBV7-8 to TRBJ2-1; possibly TRBD2 for D (5 bases). Deletions cut 1 base from V and 8 bases from J, with 9 bases between. Germline V gene lookup returns CDR1 SGHVS and CDR2 FQNEAQ. The CDR3 covers 13 residues. CDR3 amino acids: CASSLGGSHEQFF. The DNA of the CDR3 is TGTGCCAGCAGCTTAGGCGGGTCCCATGAGCAGTTCTTC.

This chain links TRBV11-2 with TRBJ2-7; 9 bases are a match to TRBD1. V shed 0 bases and J 6 bases; nucleotides not matched to a gene: 6. CDR1 is SGHAT, CDR2 FQNNGV, per germline. This CDR3 has 15 residues. CDR3 protein: CASSLDGQGQSEQYF. The DNA for the CDR3 is TGTGCCAGCAGCTTAGACGGACAGGGGCAGAGCGAGCAGTACTTC.

The chain combines TRBV18 with TRBJ1-1; 10 bases align to TRBD1. Germline lookup yields CDR1 KGHSH and CDR2 LQKENI. V shed 6 bases and J 4 bases; nucleotides not matched to a gene: 5. The CDR3 runs 14 residues. The CDR3 loop reads CASSATGGITEAFF. DNA of the CDR3: TGTGCCAGCTCTGCGACAGGGGGCATCACTGAAGCTTTCTTT.